Included here is one T cell receptor beta chain sequence, with context. The antigen is unknown. Naive CD45RA+ and memory CD45RA-negative subsets were split from CD4+ cells. Profiled with immunoSEQ multiplex PCR; TCRdb holds only in-frame clones, not every one. The table has approximately 2.5 million clones, 85% to 95% seen once. Trimming removed 4 bases from V and 2 bases from J, with 17 bases in between. The CDR3 extends over 16 amino acids. Germline CDR1 and CDR2: SGHRS and YFSETQ. This record belongs to a study of shared clonotypes between healthy human individuals. The study, taken as a whole, reports: Sampling covered blood only; tissue repertoires likely differ.

The sample taken for sequencing was naive CD4+ T cells sorted from blood. The subset is: CD45RA+ positively selected. V usage is TRBV5-1 and J usage is TRBJ2-3, with D maybe TRBD2 (5 bases). The receptor's source is a young man in good health. The CDR3 protein is CASSRRGSGVTDTQYF. The CDR3 nucleotides are TGCGCCAGCAGCAGACGGGGTTCCGGCGTCACAGATACGCAGTATTTT. Full variable domain (missing parts from reference TRBV5-1 and TRBJ2-3): KAGVTQTPRYLIKTRGQQVTLSCSPISGHRSVSWYQQTPGQGLQFLFEYFSETQRNKGNFPGRFSGRQFSNSRSEMNVSTLELGDSALYLCASSRRGSGVTDTQYFGPGTRLTVL.